These 27 T cell receptor beta chains share one sample of origin, sequenced in a study of CD8 T cells in ankylosing spondylitis. TCRdb re-analysed the 5' RACE reads in MiXCR, keeping a single row per CDR3 protein. The sample includes just under 95,000 distinct CDR3 sequences, around 10% of them seen just once. Sample: blood, either unsorted or a sorted T cell fraction (not recorded which). The receptor source for this set is a male donor with ankylosing spondylitis or in good health (not recorded which).

In its sample, this clonotype was seen many times. This chain's CDR3 is CASRGTGGPNEKLFF. In DNA, the CDR3 is TGTGCCAGCAGAGGGACAGGGGGCCCTAATGAAAAACTGTTTTTT. The chain has TRBV6-1 and TRBJ1-4, with 12 bases that match TRBD1. Germline CDR1 reads MNHNS; CDR2 reads SASEGT. Unmatched junction bases numbered 2, after V lost 6 bases and J lost 3 bases. CDR3 length equals 15 residues.

This clonotype was recorded many times. The rearrangement links TRBV5-1 to TRBJ2-5, with TRBD1 as a possible D gene (5 bases). The CDR3 runs 15 residues. Germline values: CDR1 SGHRS, CDR2 YFSETQ. Trimming pared 0 bases from V and 2 bases from J, leaving 11 bases between. The CDR3 nucleotides are TGCGCCAGCAGCTTGGAGGTGGCAGGGCAAGAGACCCAGTACTTC. Translated, it gives CASSLEVAGQETQYF.

This clonotype was seen many times. The V and J genes are TRBV15 and TRBJ1-2; no definite D call. The CDR3 runs 13 residues. With 0 bases removed from V and 7 bases from J, the gap between germline ends came to 9 bases. Germline V lookup: CDR1 LNHNV, CDR2 YYDKDF (reference sequence). The CDR3 reads CATSRDVVFGYTF. The CDR3 DNA follows: TGTGCCACCAGCAGAGATGTTGTCTTTGGCTACACCTTC.

This clonotype was detected many times. The chain couples TRBV5-1 to TRBJ2-7; either TRBD1 or TRBD2 may fit D (5 bases each). This CDR3 has 15 residues. V was cut by 5 bases and J by 0 bases, with 15 bases left in between. In germline, CDR1 is SGHRS, CDR2 YFSETQ. The CDR3 here is CASSLGTASSYEQYF. Written as DNA, the CDR3 is TGCGCCAGCAGTCTCGGGACGGCGAGCTCCTACGAGCAGTACTTC.

This clonotype has at least ten counts. Compared with germline, one end of the junction differs, possibly owing to a read error. V gene TRBV7-3 combines with J gene TRBJ2-1; 14 positions agree with TRBD2. The CDR3 has 16 amino acids. Germline CDR1 SGHTA, CDR2 FQGTGA. Here the CDR3 reads CASSLASSGTSGGWSF. The CDR3 DNA is TGTGCCAGCAGCTTAGCGTCTTCCGGGACTAGCGGGGGATGGTCCTTC. Looking up the rest from reference TRBV7-3 and TRBJ2-1 gives the full variable domain: GAGVSQTPSNKVTEKGKYVELRCDPISGHTALYWYRQSLGQGPEFLIYFQGTGAADDSGLPNDRFFAVRPEGSVSTLKIQRTERGDSAVYLCASSLASSGTSGGWSFGPGTRLTVL.

Many counts were recorded for this clonotype. The rearrangement joins TRBV13 to TRBJ1-1; no clear D. This CDR3 is 11 amino acids long. Germline CDR1 is PRHDT and CDR2 is FYEKMQ (reference sequence). V was clipped by 5 bases and J by 7 bases, with 8 bases between them. CDR3 sequence: CASSPGHEAFF. The CDR3 DNA reads TGTGCCAGCAGCCCCGGCCATGAAGCTTTCTTT.

This clonotype was picked up many times. One end of the junction varies from germline; a read error may be responsible. The chain has TRBV5-5 and TRBJ2-3; TRBD1 is a possible D gene (6 bases). The CDR3 is 18 amino acids. Germline loops: CDR1 SGHKS, CDR2 YYEKEE (reference sequence). The CDR3 nucleotides are TGTGCCAGCAGCTTCGGGATTCTGCTGGGGGCGGGCACACATACGCAGTATTTT. Its protein product is CASSFGILLGAGTHTQYF.

Many counts were recorded for this clonotype. The J gene is TRBJ2-2, the V gene TRBV12-3 or TRBV12-4, with D unresolved. Trimming removed 1 base at V and 1 base at J, with 7 bases between. The CDR3 runs to 15 residues. In DNA form, the CDR3 reads TGTGCCAGCAGTTTAGGGGATGTGAACACCGGGGAGCTGTTTTTT. It is translated as CASSLGDVNTGELFF.

J is TRBJ2-2 and V is TRBV5-1, with D hard to call. Germline CDR1 SGHRS, CDR2 YFSETQ. The V gene lost 0 bases and the J gene lost 2 bases, with 11 bases spanning the gap. The length of the CDR3 is 16 residues. This CDR3 is CASSLVLGSNTGELFF. The CDR3 region has the DNA TGCGCCAGCAGCTTGGTTCTGGGATCCAACACCGGGGAGCTGTTTTTT.

This clonotype was found many times. The chain uses TRBV24-1 and TRBJ1-5; 7 bases are a match to TRBD1. J gave up 0 bases and V 5 bases, and 15 bases lay outside the gene matches. Germline-derived CDR1 and CDR2 are KGHDR and SFDVKD. This CDR3 contains 19 residues. DNA of the CDR3: TGTGCCACCAGTGGTCTCGGGACAGCTCGAAATTATAGCAATCAGCCCCAGCATTTT. Translation gives CATSGLGTARNYSNQPQHF.

This clonotype was detected ten times or more. The V and J genes are TRBV10-3 and TRBJ2-5; D is perhaps TRBD1 or TRBD2 (5 bases each). Germline assignment: CDR1 ENHRY and CDR2 SYGVKD. V was pared by 6 bases and J by 2 bases, with 16 bases between. CDR3 size: 15 residues. The CDR3 coding sequence is TGTGCCATCAGGGGGACGTTGACAGAGCAAGAGACCCAGTACTTC. Amino acids: CAIRGTLTEQETQYF.

This sequence joins TRBV19 and TRBJ2-3, with 9 bases fitting TRBD2. The V gene end was trimmed by 4 bases and the J gene end by 6 bases; junction bases not matched to a gene: 8. The CDR3 length is 15 residues. Germline CDR1 reads LNHDA; CDR2 reads SQIVND (reference sequence). CDR3 bases: TGTGCCAGTAGTAGCGGGGGGGCCGATTGGGATACGCAGTATTTT. Protein sequence: CASSSGGADWDTQYF.

This clonotype was observed at least ten times. This chain connects TRBV6-5 to TRBJ2-7, with D possibly being TRBD2 (7 bases). V gave up 4 bases and J gave up 13 bases, with 23 bases separating them. Germline CDR1 MNHEY, CDR2 SVGAGI. The CDR3 spans 14 residues. Written as DNA, the CDR3 is TGTGCCAGCAGTTTTAGCACGGAAGGCGGGGGCGCCTACTTC. It translates to CASSFSTEGGGAYF.

With respect to this clonotype: This may be a read error, as it is one base from a much larger clone. CDR3 sequence (DNA): TGTGCCAGCAGCCAAGTTCAAGGCCAGGGAGGATCACTCCTCCACTTT. This gives the protein CASSQVQGQGGSLLHF. This chain joins TRBV4-2 and TRBJ1-6; D possibly corresponds to TRBD1 (5 bases). CDR1 and CDR2 from the germline V gene are LGHNA and YNFKEQ. The CDR3 sequence is 16 residues long.

This clonotype was seen ten or more times. The rearrangement links TRBV11-2 to TRBJ2-3; 12 bases are shared with TRBD2. CDR1 SGHAT and CDR2 FQNNGV come from the germline V gene. V lost 5 bases and J lost 4; bases outside the gene matches: 16. CDR3 length equals 19 residues. The chain's CDR3 is CASSVSLGASGGAADTQYF. The CDR3 region has the DNA TGTGCCAGCAGCGTTAGTTTGGGGGCTAGCGGGGGGGCAGCAGATACGCAGTATTTT. Full variable domain (remainder filled in from reference TRBV11-2 and TRBJ2-3): EAGVAQSPRYKIIEKRQSVAFWCNPISGHATLYWYQQILGQGPKLLIQFQNNGVVDDSQLPKDRFSAERLKGVDSTLKIQPAKLEDSAVYLCASSVSLGASGGAADTQYFGPGTRLTVL.

This clonotype was observed many times. This chain connects TRBV7-2 to TRBJ1-5; D unresolved. V lost 1 base, J lost 2 bases, and 6 bases lay in between. Germline CDR1 and CDR2: SGHTA and FQGNSA. CDR3 length equals 14 residues. CDR3 nucleotides: TGTGCCAGCAGCTTAGACGGACGCAATCAGCCCCAGCATTTT. Amino acids: CASSLDGRNQPQHF.

This clonotype was counted many times. This sequence joins TRBV24-1 and TRBJ2-5, with TRBD2 matching over 9 bases. The CDR3 totals 16 residues. V lost 4 bases to trimming and J lost 7 bases; unmatched junction nucleotides: 12. The V gene's germline CDR1 is KGHDR and CDR2 SFDVKD. CDR3 in DNA: TGTGCCACCAGTGACACCGGGACTAGCCTCGGCGGGACCCAGTACTTC. Translation gives CATSDTGTSLGGTQYF.

Many counts were recorded for this clonotype. Here the CDR3 reads CASSAGTSGGETDTQYF. The CDR3 DNA follows: TGTGCCAGCAGCGCAGGGACTAGCGGGGGGGAGACAGATACGCAGTATTTT. The genes are TRBV9 and TRBJ2-3; 16 bases fit TRBD2. This CDR3 comprises 17 residues. Germline V gene sequence: CDR1 SGDLS, CDR2 YYNGEE. J was trimmed by 3 bases and V by 3 bases; bases with no gene match: 4. Using reference TRBV9 and TRBJ2-3 for the parts outside the CDR3, the full variable domain is DSGVTQTPKHLITATGQRVTLRCSPRSGDLSVYWYQQSLDQGLQFLIQYYNGEERAKGNILERFSAQQFPDLHSELNLSSLELGDSALYFCASSAGTSGGETDTQYFGPGTRLTVL.

The chain couples TRBV7-2 to TRBJ2-5; D uncertain. The CDR3 runs to 13 residues. The germline gives CDR1 SGHTA, CDR2 FQGNSA. With 5 bases removed from V and 8 bases from J, the gap between germline ends came to 15 bases. CDR3 loop: CASSANLGLTQYF. CDR3 DNA: TGTGCCAGCAGCGCTAACCTCGGGCTTACCCAGTACTTC.

This clonotype was found many times. The chain couples TRBV20-1 to TRBJ1-5; D might be TRBD1 (6 bases). Germline CDR1 is DFQATT and CDR2 is SNEGSKA (reference sequence). Trimming took 6 bases from V and 6 from J, leaving 15 bases between them. The CDR3 is 13 amino acids. Here the CDR3 DNA reads TGCAGTGCACAAAGCAGGGGCCTTCAGCCCCAGCATTTT. It codes for CSAQSRGLQPQHF.

Ten or more counts support this clonotype. This CDR3 reads CASSLAGGGLTDTQYF. DNA of the CDR3: TGCGCCAGCAGCTTGGCCGGGGGGGGGCTCACAGATACGCAGTATTTT. The chain uses TRBV5-1 and TRBJ2-3; 8 bases map to TRBD2. Unmatched junction bases numbered 5, after V lost 0 bases and J lost 2 bases. The CDR3 covers 16 residues. Germline V lookup: CDR1 SGHRS, CDR2 YFSETQ.

This clonotype has ten or more counts. The chain recombines TRBV7-8 with TRBJ2-3; TRBD2 might be the D (6 bases). The V end was cut by 10 bases, the J end by 2 bases, with 16 bases between. Germline CDR1 and CDR2: SGHVS and FQNEAQ. The CDR3 has 14 amino acids. The CDR3 DNA follows: TGTGCCACCGGAGGAGGGGTCAACACAGATACGCAGTATTTT. Protein product: CATGGGVNTDTQYF.

Ten or more counts support this clonotype. CDR3 sequence (DNA): TGTGCCAGCAGTTTAATGACAAAAAACAATGAGCAGTTCTTC. Translation: CASSLMTKNNEQFF. This chain links TRBV27 with TRBJ2-1; the D is unclear. V shed 2 bases and J shed 5 bases, with 10 bases lying between them. This CDR3 is 14 amino acids long. Germline loops: CDR1 MNHEY, CDR2 SMNVEV (reference sequence).

This clonotype was picked up many times. The rearrangement links TRBV6-5 to TRBJ1-3; TRBD1 is a possible D gene (6 bases). The CDR3 spans 16 residues. In germline, CDR1 is MNHEY, CDR2 SVGAGI. Trimming cost V 6 bases and J 0 bases, with 15 bases left between them. CDR3 protein: CASSYDGGNSGNTIYF. In nucleotides, the CDR3 is TGTGCCAGCAGCTACGATGGGGGCAACTCTGGAAACACCATATATTTT.

This clonotype appeared many times. The V and J genes are TRBV7-6 and TRBJ2-5, with TRBD2 identical over 8 bases. V gave up 3 bases and J gave up 2 bases; unmatched junction bases: 5. The CDR3 runs 15 residues. Germline V CDR1 and CDR2: SGHVS, FNYEAQ. The CDR3 region is CASSLFGTSQETQYF. The DNA of the CDR3 is TGTGCCAGCAGCTTGTTCGGGACTAGTCAAGAGACCCAGTACTTC.

This clonotype was observed many times. V usage is TRBV21-1 and J usage is TRBJ2-2; the listed D gene, TRBD1, was not tested against the DNA. TRBV21-1 is a known pseudogene. The CDR3 is 17 amino acids. The CDR3 DNA reads TGTGCCAGCAGCAGCCGGGACACGAGGCCCGTCCCCGGGGAGCTGTTTTTT. Translated, it gives CASSSRDTRPVPGELFF.

This clonotype appeared many times. The gene calls are TRBV15 and TRBJ1-4; D is ambiguous. Looked up from germline, CDR1 is LNHNV and CDR2 is YYDKDF (reference sequence). V gave up 4 bases and J gave up 4 bases, with 7 bases separating them. The CDR3 consists of 13 residues. The CDR3 region has the DNA TGTGCCACCAGCACCCAGTTTAATGAAAAACTGTTTTTT. Translating gives CATSTQFNEKLFF.